This T cell receptor beta chain derives from a study of blood T cells in healthy people across ages. Germline V gene data show CDR1 as SEHNR and CDR2 as FQNEAQ (reference sequence). V lost 5 bases to trimming and J lost 7 bases, with 11 bases between them. The CDR3 runs 12 residues. Study results and limitations: Greater diversity and more naive CD4+ cells were seen in long-lived donors than in aged donors.

Each donor's blood draw was approximately 10 milliliters of peripheral blood. With a J-beta primer mix and a sample-barcoded 5' primer, a second PCR ran about 6 to 11 cycles. Every cDNA was tagged by a template-switch adaptor with 12 random nucleotides. TCRdb re-called the 5' RACE reads through MiXCR, storing one row per CDR3 protein. The sample lists about 640,000 distinct CDR3 sequences, under 30% occurring once. About this clonotype: What it recognizes is unknown.

The TCR sequence derives from a woman aged 80 or over in good health. The sequenced sample was blood. The rearrangement links TRBV7-9 to TRBJ1-1, with D perhaps matching TRBD1 (5 bases). The CDR3 region has the DNA TGTGCCAGCAGCCGGGACGGCTATGAAGCTTTCTTT. This gives the protein CASSRDGYEAFF.